This is a list of T cell receptor beta chains from one sample in a study of blood T cell repertoires in COVID-19. Profiled with immunoSEQ multiplex PCR; TCRdb holds only in-frame clones, not every one. The sample lists around 250,000 clones; roughly four fifths were seen once. The material sequenced was peripheral blood. The receptors were sampled from an elderly woman with acute or convalescent COVID-19. Both conserved end residues are trimmed from each CDR3.

J gene,V gene,CDR3 protein
TRBJ1-2,TRBV6-4,ASRDNRGSYT
TRBJ2-7,TRBV9,ASSVEGSYEQY
TRBJ2-7,TRBV11-2,ASSSLGGYEQY
TRBJ2-5,TRBV28,ASSLIEETQY
TRBJ2-6,TRBV5-4,ASRAGTHSGANVLT
TRBJ2-1,TRBV5-4,ASSLEGTTDEQF
TRBJ2-2,TRBV7-3,ASSHQAGELF
TRBJ2-1,TRBV28,ASSPPSGGVGSSYNEQF
TRBJ2-2,TRBV6-1,ASSEVPSGGDTGELF
TRBJ2-7,TRBV7-2,ASGTGTSSYEQY
TRBJ1-2,TRBV5-1,ASSSGGENYGYT
TRBJ1-4,TRBV20-1,SASSQKNEKLF
TRBJ2-1,TRBV28,ASSLYAGGAHNEQF
TRBJ1-1,TRBV19,ASSRGLNTEAF
TRBJ1-6,TRBV18,ASSLQALNSPLH
TRBJ2-3,TRBV5-5,ASSPRTSGGGGLDTQY
TRBJ2-1,TRBV7-9,ASSFYRDSSNEQF
TRBJ2-5,TRBV6-2/TRBV6-3,ASSPLGRAQY
TRBJ2-6,TRBV5-1,ASGDRTGGANVLT
TRBJ2-2,TRBV29-1,SVASGHNTGELF
TRBJ2-6,TRBV18,ASSPQTGSGANVLT
TRBJ2-7,TRBV4-3,ASSQDHATGTYEQY
TRBJ1-2,TRBV19,ASLHGTGENGYT
TRBJ1-1,TRBV6-5,ASSSYDRVNTEAF
TRBJ2-4,TRBV11-2,ASSLSGPKNIQY
TRBJ2-7,TRBV28,ASRKGGYEQY
TRBJ1-5,TRBV19,ASSIAGTGGGQPQH
TRBJ1-1,TRBV5-4,ASSFSTGNTEAF
TRBJ1-6,TRBV13,ASRLQGGSYNSPLH
TRBJ2-7,TRBV5-5,ASSLGGAAYYEQY
TRBJ1-1,TRBV12-3/TRBV12-4,ASSLWAFEAF
TRBJ2-5,TRBV7-2,ASSFYREETQY
TRBJ2-7,TRBV6-5,ASSFGAHPPGGLQY
TRBJ1-2,TRBV4-1,ASSQVPTNAVSYT
TRBJ2-3,TRBV7-6,ASSLGPSGSYTQY
TRBJ2-4,TRBV19,ASSILGKNIQY
TRBJ1-4,TRBV2,ASSEGGATNEKLF